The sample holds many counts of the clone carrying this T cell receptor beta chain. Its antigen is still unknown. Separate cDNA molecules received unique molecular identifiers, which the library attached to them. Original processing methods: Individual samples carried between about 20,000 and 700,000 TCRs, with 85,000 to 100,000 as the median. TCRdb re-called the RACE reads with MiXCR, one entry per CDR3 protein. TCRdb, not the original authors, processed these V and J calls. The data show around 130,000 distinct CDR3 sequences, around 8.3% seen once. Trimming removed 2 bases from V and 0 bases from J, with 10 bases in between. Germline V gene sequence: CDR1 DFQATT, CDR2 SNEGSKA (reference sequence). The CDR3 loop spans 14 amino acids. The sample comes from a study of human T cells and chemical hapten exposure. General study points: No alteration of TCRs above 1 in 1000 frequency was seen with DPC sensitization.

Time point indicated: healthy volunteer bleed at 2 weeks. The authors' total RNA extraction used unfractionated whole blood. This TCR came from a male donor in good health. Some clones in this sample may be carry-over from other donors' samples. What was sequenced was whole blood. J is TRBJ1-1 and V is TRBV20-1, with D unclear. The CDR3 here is CSARRARLNTEAFF. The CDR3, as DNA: TGCAGTGCTAGACGGGCCAGGTTGAACACTGAAGCTTTCTTT.